This T cell receptor (beta chain) was obtained from a study of blood T cell repertoires in COVID-19 (dated by TCRdb to 2020 to 2021). Regarding the complete study: Collaborator samples came from the United States, Italy and Spain and covered acute and convalescent phases of COVID-19. Deeply sampled blood TCRbeta repertoires from subjects exposed to, actively infected with, or recovered from COVID-19 were included in the dataset. The material from the prospective study consisted of cDNA or gDNA derived from T cells, B-cell-depleted T cells, or PBMCs. The repertoires were made available in a free public database intended to serve as a resource for research on the immune response to SARS-CoV-2. The samples were drawn from the first 160 participants of the ongoing ImmuneRACE study and from some 1,300 subjects provided by 6 global collaborators. HLA class I and class II types, where available, came from metadata supplied by the sample provider rather than from assay-based typing. Sample metadata almost always included a de-identified subject ID, COVID-19 status, age in years and sex. Overall results and qualifications from the work: The quantity of clinical and demographic metadata differed by source and by participant and was supplied without curation.

TCRbeta CDR3 regions were amplified from genomic DNA by means of the immunoSEQ Assay, a bias-controlled multiplex PCR. The paper's data handling went like this. The number of nucleated cells in each sample was estimated by amplification of reference gene primers within the assay. Sequence reads were collapsed and filtered to measure the absolute abundance of every unique TCRbeta CDR3 rearrangement. For each sample, productive Simpson clonality was calculated by taking the square root of Simpson's diversity index across productive rearrangements. Here the immuneACCESS table is served through TCRdb, limited to in-frame sequences with V and J called. Missing clones are a known gap in these copies; in checked studies unresolved V genes cover under half, and the rest lacks a known reason. V, J and clone size were drawn from that table, and D and trimming were deduced from the DNA. The table for this sample lists about 47,000 clones; over 75% of them were counted only once. The ten largest clones add up to 10% to 15% of the sample.

Turning to this clone: Its antigen has not been determined. One base away there is no much larger clone; base qualities are not given.

Whole blood was collected in K2EDTA tubes by collaborating institutions according to the institutions' own protocols. For TCRbeta analysis, collaborators shipped samples as frozen whole blood, isolated PBMCs, or DNA extracted from either of those sample types. Trimming removed 0 bases from V and 9 bases from J, leaving 15 bases between the germline ends. CDR1 and CDR2 were assigned from the germline V gene as SGDLS and YYNGEE. The CDR3 runs 14 residues from the cysteine to the phenylalanine. The kept DNA is CDR3 alone, 42 bases in frame from the first base. Sample: peripheral blood. The chain couples TRBV9 to TRBJ2-5, with a weak D call of TRBD1 (6 bases match). The source is a human donor with active COVID-19. The donor label of this sample is uncertain. The DNA sequence is TGTGCCAGCAGCGTAGCTTCACAGGGAAGGGCCCAGTACTTC. It translates to CASSVASQGRAQYF.